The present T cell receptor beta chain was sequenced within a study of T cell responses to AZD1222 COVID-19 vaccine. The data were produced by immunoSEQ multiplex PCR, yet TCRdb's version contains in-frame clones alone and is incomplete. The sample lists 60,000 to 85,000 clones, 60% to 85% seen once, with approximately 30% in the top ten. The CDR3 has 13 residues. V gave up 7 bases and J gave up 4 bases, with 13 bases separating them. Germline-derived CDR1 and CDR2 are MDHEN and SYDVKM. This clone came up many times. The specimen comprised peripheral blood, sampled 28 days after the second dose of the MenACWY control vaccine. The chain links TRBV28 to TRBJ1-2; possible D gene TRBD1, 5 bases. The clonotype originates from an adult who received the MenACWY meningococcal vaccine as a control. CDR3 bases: TGTGCCAGCAAGGAGAGGGGCGGCTATGGCTACACCTTC. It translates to CASKERGGYGYTF.